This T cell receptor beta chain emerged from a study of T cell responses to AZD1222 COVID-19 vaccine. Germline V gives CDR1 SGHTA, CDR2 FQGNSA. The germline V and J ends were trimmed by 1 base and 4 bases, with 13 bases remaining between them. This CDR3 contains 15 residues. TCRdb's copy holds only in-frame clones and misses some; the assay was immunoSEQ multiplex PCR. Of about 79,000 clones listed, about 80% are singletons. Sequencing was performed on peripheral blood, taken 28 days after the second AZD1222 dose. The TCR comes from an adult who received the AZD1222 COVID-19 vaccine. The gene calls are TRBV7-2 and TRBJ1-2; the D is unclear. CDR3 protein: CASSLEDLWGYGYTF. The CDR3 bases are TGTGCCAGCAGCTTAGAGGACTTATGGGGCTATGGCTACACCTTC.